The 7 T cell receptor beta chains presented below share a single source sample, sequenced in a study of neurological immune-mediated disorders. TCRdb reprocessed the 5' RACE reads via MiXCR and lists one record per CDR3 protein. The sample comprises roughly 52,000 distinct CDR3 sequences, 3.5% to 4% of which are singletons, and around 2% rests with the top ten. Sequenced input: CD4+ T cells from blood. The receptor source for this set is a woman aged 40 to 55 with multiple sclerosis.

The table lists this clonotype with many counts. V is TRBV20-1 and J is TRBJ1-4; 9 bases line up with TRBD1. CDR1 and CDR2 from the germline V gene are DFQATT and SNEGSKA (reference sequence). The CDR3 has 17 amino acids. The V segment lost 3 bases and the J segment 8 bases; nucleotides outside the gene matches: 16. The CDR3 DNA sequence: TGCAGTGCTAGGAAACCACAGGGGGCTCTTGGACGAGAAAAACTGTTTTTT. Translation: CSARKPQGALGREKLFF.

There are many counts of this clonotype. The CDR3 DNA reads as TGCGCCAGCAGCGGTGGACTAGCGGGGGGCCGGATCGGGGAGCTGTTTTTT. Residues: CASSGGLAGGRIGELFF. V gene TRBV5-1 combines with J gene TRBJ2-2; 14 nucleotides line up with TRBD2. The CDR3 loop spans 17 amino acids. With V trimmed by 4 bases and J by 7 bases, 9 bases remained unmatched. Germline V gives CDR1 SGHRS, CDR2 YFSETQ.

There are many counts of this clonotype. The rearrangement uses TRBV3-1 and TRBJ2-7; TRBD1 agrees at 11 bases. Germline loops: CDR1 LGHDT, CDR2 YNNKEL (reference sequence). Unmatched junction bases numbered 5, after V lost 4 bases and J lost 3 bases. The CDR3 runs 15 residues. The DNA for the CDR3 is TGTGCCAGCAGCCTGTGGGGACAGGGGGGCTACGAGCAGTACTTC. Its translation: CASSLWGQGGYEQYF.

This clonotype was counted many times. The J gene is TRBJ2-5, the V gene TRBV6-2 or TRBV6-3; the D gene is possibly TRBD2 (6 bases). In germline, CDR1 is MNHEY, CDR2 SVGEGT. This CDR3 spans 20 amino acids. The V gene lost 0 bases and the J gene lost 5 bases, with 28 bases spanning the gap. The DNA of the CDR3 is TGTGCCAGCAGTTACTCGATTGAGAAGAGCCGACAGTGGGCGGGGGAGACCCAGTACTTC. Translation: CASSYSIEKSRQWAGETQYF.

Ten or more counts support this clonotype. This chain joins TRBV5-1 and TRBJ2-1, with D possibly called TRBD1 or TRBD2 (5 bases each). V dropped 2 bases and J dropped 7 bases, with 19 bases sitting between them. The germline gives CDR1 SGHRS, CDR2 YFSETQ. CDR3 length: 16 residues. The CDR3 region has the DNA TGCGCCAGCAGCTTTCGAGGGTCAGGGATCGGAAATGAGCAGTTCTTC. Translated, it gives CASSFRGSGIGNEQFF.

This clonotype was counted at least ten times. The chain carries TRBV3-1 and TRBJ2-4; perhaps TRBD1 as D (8 bases). This CDR3 region has 14 residues. Trimming took 5 bases from V and 3 from J, leaving 11 bases between them. Germline CDR1 is LGHDT and CDR2 is YNNKEL (reference sequence). CDR3 sequence (DNA): TGTGCCAGCAGCAACAGGGGGGGCAAAAACATTCAGTACTTC. It yields the protein CASSNRGGKNIQYF.

This clonotype was found many times. The J gene is TRBJ1-6, the V gene TRBV5-6; D might be TRBD1 (6 bases). V lost 4 bases, J lost 7 bases, and 15 bases lay in between. Germline CDR1 reads SGHDT; CDR2 reads YYEEEE. The CDR3 loop spans 15 amino acids. CDR3 DNA: TGTGCCAGCAGCGGGGTTTCAAGGGGGAATTCACCCCTCCACTTT. Translated: CASSGVSRGNSPLHF. Complete variable domain (other parts from reference TRBV5-6 and TRBJ1-6): DAGVTQSPTHLIKTRGQQVTLRCSPKSGHDTVSWYQQALGQGPQFIFQYYEEEERQRGNFPDRFSGHQFPNYSSELNVNALLLGDSALYLCASSGVSRGNSPLHFGNGTRLTVT.